Listed below are T cell receptor beta chains from one sample, sequenced in a study of blood T cell repertoires in COVID-19. Assay: immunoSEQ multiplex PCR; the TCRdb copy retains only in-frame clones and omits some. The sample lists 250,000 to 300,000 clones, around 90% occurring once. The source material was PBMCs or T cells enriched from blood (not recorded which). All receptors derive from a woman aged 40 to 49 who had recovered from COVID-19. The CDR3 runs from the conserved cysteine through the conserved F or W. A D gene is named only where the DNA matches it firmly. Clone size appears in some rows only: once, few, many, or a class for an expanded clone.

v_call: TRBV14; j_call: TRBJ2-5; clone_size: -; d_call: -; cdr3_aa: CASSPVRLGAQYF; cdr3_nt: TGTGCCAGCAGCCCTGTGAGACTCGGCGCCCAGTACTTC
v_call: TRBV5-4; j_call: TRBJ2-7; clone_size: -; d_call: -; cdr3_aa: CASSLGLVAYVEQYF; cdr3_nt: TGTGCCAGCAGCTTGGGATTAGTAGCGTACGTGGAGCAGTACTTC
v_call: TRBV27; j_call: TRBJ2-7; clone_size: -; d_call: -; cdr3_aa: CASRPTGPPSYEQYF; cdr3_nt: TGTGCCAGCAGACCTACAGGCCCTCCCTCCTACGAGCAGTACTTC
v_call: TRBV7-9; j_call: TRBJ1-1; clone_size: -; d_call: -; cdr3_aa: CASSFPQADPWNTEAFF; cdr3_nt: TGTGCCAGCAGCTTCCCTCAAGCGGACCCATGGAACACTGAAGCTTTCTTT
v_call: TRBV19; j_call: TRBJ1-2; clone_size: -; d_call: -; cdr3_aa: CASSPRDSWASNYGYTF; cdr3_nt: TGTGCCAGTAGTCCCCGGGACTCGTGGGCGTCTAACTATGGCTACACCTTC
v_call: TRBV10-2; j_call: TRBJ2-7; clone_size: -; d_call: -; cdr3_aa: CASKGTGTYEQYF; cdr3_nt: TGCGCCAGCAAAGGCACGGGAACCTACGAGCAGTACTTC
v_call: TRBV14; j_call: TRBJ1-1; clone_size: -; d_call: TRBD1; cdr3_aa: CASSRRQGSMNTEAFF; cdr3_nt: TGTGCCAGCAGTCGAAGACAGGGAAGCATGAACACTGAAGCTTTCTTT
v_call: TRBV5-1; j_call: TRBJ2-7; clone_size: -; d_call: -; cdr3_aa: CASSLGTVFSYEQYF; cdr3_nt: TGCGCCAGCAGCTTGGGGACAGTCTTCTCCTACGAGCAGTACTTC
v_call: TRBV7-9; j_call: TRBJ2-2; clone_size: many; d_call: -; cdr3_aa: CASSRDSRYTGELFF; cdr3_nt: TGTGCCAGCAGCCGGGACTCTCGTTACACCGGGGAGCTGTTTTTT
v_call: TRBV21-1; j_call: TRBJ2-7; clone_size: -; d_call: -; cdr3_aa: CASSKVGTGVYEQYF; cdr3_nt: TGTGCCAGCAGCAAAGTCGGGACAGGGGTCTACGAGCAGTACTTC
v_call: TRBV6-6; j_call: TRBJ2-2; clone_size: -; d_call: -; cdr3_aa: CASSPQGGTTNTGELFF; cdr3_nt: TGTGCCAGCAGTCCCCAGGGGGGAACTACGAACACCGGGGAGCTGTTTTTT
v_call: TRBV4-2; j_call: TRBJ1-2; clone_size: -; d_call: -; cdr3_aa: CASRDRNYGYTF; cdr3_nt: TGTGCCAGCAGAGACAGGAACTATGGCTACACCTTC
v_call: TRBV18; j_call: TRBJ2-2; clone_size: -; d_call: TRBD2; cdr3_aa: CASSPSSSGGASGGELFF; cdr3_nt: TGTGCCAGCTCACCCAGTTCCAGCGGGGGGGCCAGCGGCGGGGAGCTGTTTTTT
v_call: TRBV5-1; j_call: TRBJ2-3; clone_size: -; d_call: -; cdr3_aa: CASQASGTWSTDTQYF; cdr3_nt: TGCGCCAGCCAGGCAAGCGGTACGTGGAGCACAGATACGCAGTATTTT
v_call: TRBV5-5; j_call: TRBJ2-3; clone_size: -; d_call: -; cdr3_aa: CASSLETDPTDTQYF; cdr3_nt: TGTGCCAGCAGCTTGGAGACAGACCCCACAGATACGCAGTATTTT
v_call: TRBV2; j_call: TRBJ2-3; clone_size: once; d_call: TRBD2; cdr3_aa: CASTQPGTTSGATDTQYF; cdr3_nt: TGTGCCAGCACCCAGCCTGGGACGACTAGCGGGGCCACAGATACGCAGTATTTT
v_call: TRBV6-5; j_call: TRBJ1-1; clone_size: -; d_call: TRBD1; cdr3_aa: CASHQGASEAFF; cdr3_nt: TGTGCCAGCCACCAGGGGGCAAGTGAAGCTTTCTTT
v_call: TRBV5-1; j_call: TRBJ2-5; clone_size: -; d_call: -; cdr3_aa: CASRPYSSQETQYF; cdr3_nt: TGCGCCAGCCGACCGTATAGCAGCCAAGAGACCCAGTACTTC
v_call: TRBV18; j_call: TRBJ2-7; clone_size: -; d_call: TRBD2; cdr3_aa: CASSPKGGGEQYF; cdr3_nt: TGTGCCAGCTCACCCAAGGGCGGGGGCGAGCAGTACTTC
v_call: TRBV10-3; j_call: TRBJ1-6; clone_size: -; d_call: -; cdr3_aa: CAISELEANSPLHF; cdr3_nt: TGTGCCATCAGTGAGTTGGAAGCGAATTCACCCCTCCACTTT
v_call: TRBV3-1/TRBV3-2; j_call: TRBJ1-4; clone_size: -; d_call: TRBD1; cdr3_aa: CASSQGRTGNPTNEKLFF; cdr3_nt: TGTGCCAGCAGCCAAGGGAGGACAGGCAACCCAACTAATGAAAAACTGTTTTTT
v_call: TRBV9; j_call: TRBJ2-3; clone_size: -; d_call: TRBD2; cdr3_aa: CASSSSPLAGVTDTQYF; cdr3_nt: TGTGCCAGCAGCTCCTCCCCTCTAGCGGGGGTTACAGATACGCAGTATTTT
v_call: TRBV28; j_call: TRBJ2-3; clone_size: -; d_call: -; cdr3_aa: CASSRPEGGSTDTQYF; cdr3_nt: TGTGCCAGCAGCCGCCCGGAGGGGGGGAGCACAGATACGCAGTATTTT
v_call: TRBV7-9; j_call: TRBJ1-2; clone_size: once; d_call: TRBD1; cdr3_aa: CASSPLRGRDGGYTF; cdr3_nt: TGTGCCAGCAGCCCTTTGAGGGGGCGAGACGGTGGCTACACCTTC
v_call: TRBV4-1; j_call: TRBJ2-7; clone_size: -; d_call: -; cdr3_aa: CASSQERLRYEQYF; cdr3_nt: TGCGCCAGCAGCCAGGAGCGGCTAAGGTACGAGCAGTACTTC
v_call: TRBV5-1; j_call: TRBJ1-1; clone_size: -; d_call: TRBD1; cdr3_aa: CASSLGGTVNTEAFF; cdr3_nt: TGCGCCAGCAGCTTGGGAGGGACAGTGAACACTGAAGCTTTCTTT
v_call: TRBV11-2; j_call: TRBJ2-7; clone_size: -; d_call: TRBD1; cdr3_aa: CASSSGQGFEQYF; cdr3_nt: TGTGCCAGCAGCTCTGGACAGGGCTTCGAGCAGTACTTC
v_call: TRBV6-4; j_call: TRBJ2-3; clone_size: -; d_call: -; cdr3_aa: CASSDSGASTDTQYF; cdr3_nt: TGTGCCAGCAGTGATTCAGGGGCTAGCACAGATACGCAGTATTTT
v_call: TRBV10-2; j_call: TRBJ1-1; clone_size: -; d_call: TRBD1; cdr3_aa: CASRDRVIAFF; cdr3_nt: TGCGCCAGCAGGGACAGGGTTATAGCTTTCTTT
v_call: TRBV5-6; j_call: TRBJ2-7; clone_size: -; d_call: -; cdr3_aa: CASSLSSYEQYF; cdr3_nt: TGTGCCAGCAGCTTGTCGAGCTACGAGCAGTACTTC
v_call: TRBV6-5; j_call: TRBJ1-2; clone_size: -; d_call: -; cdr3_aa: CASIFLGLNYGYTF; cdr3_nt: TGTGCCAGCATTTTCTTGGGCCTTAACTATGGCTACACCTTC
v_call: TRBV9; j_call: TRBJ2-1; clone_size: once; d_call: TRBD2; cdr3_aa: CASSGSGGRWDEQFF; cdr3_nt: TGTGCCAGCAGCGGATCGGGGGGGCGCTGGGATGAGCAGTTCTTC
v_call: TRBV2; j_call: TRBJ1-1; clone_size: -; d_call: -; cdr3_aa: CASSEAGTEAFF; cdr3_nt: TGTGCCAGCAGTGAGGCCGGGACAGAAGCTTTCTTT